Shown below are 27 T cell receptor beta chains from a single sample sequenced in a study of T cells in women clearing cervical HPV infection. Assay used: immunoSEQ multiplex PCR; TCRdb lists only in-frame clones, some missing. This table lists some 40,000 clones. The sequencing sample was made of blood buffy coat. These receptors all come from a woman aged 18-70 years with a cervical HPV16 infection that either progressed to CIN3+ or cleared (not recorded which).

The DNA read from the CDR3 is TGTGCCTGGAGTGTTGGGGGGGCTGGGGCCAACGTA. The encoded protein is CAWSVGGAGANV. The full CDR3 is CAWSVGGAGANVLFF. The chain uses TRBV30 and TRBJ1-4; a possible D gene is TRBD1 (6 bases). The missing CDR3 end, 3 residues past where the read stops, is filled in from the germline J gene. There are 15 residues in the CDR3. Germline CDR1 reads GTSNPN; CDR2 reads SVGIG (reference sequence).

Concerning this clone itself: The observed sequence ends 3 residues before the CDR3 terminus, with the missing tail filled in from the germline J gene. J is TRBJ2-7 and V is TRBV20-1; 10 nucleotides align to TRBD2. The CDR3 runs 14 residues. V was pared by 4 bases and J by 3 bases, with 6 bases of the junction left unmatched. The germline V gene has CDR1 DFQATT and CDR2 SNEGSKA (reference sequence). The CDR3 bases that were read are TGCAGTGCTAACCCACTAGCGGGACTCTACGAG. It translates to CSANPLAGLYE. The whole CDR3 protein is CSANPLAGLYEQYF.

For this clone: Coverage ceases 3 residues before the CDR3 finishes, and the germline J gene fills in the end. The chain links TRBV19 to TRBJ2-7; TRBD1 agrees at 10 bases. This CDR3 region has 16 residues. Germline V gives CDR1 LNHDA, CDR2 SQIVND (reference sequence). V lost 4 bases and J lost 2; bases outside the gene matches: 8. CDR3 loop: CASSTGTGAKPYEQYF. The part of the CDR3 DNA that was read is TGTGCCAGTAGTACCGGGACAGGGGCTAAGCCCTACGAG.

CDR3 sequence: CSARDGTDLSYEQYF. CDR3 bases read: TGCAGTGCTAGAGATGGGACAGACTTATCCTACGAG. This chain links TRBV20-1 with TRBJ2-7; 7 bases line up with TRBD1. The missing CDR3 end, 3 residues past where the read stops, is filled in from the germline J gene. The V segment lost 0 bases and the J segment 1 base; nucleotides outside the gene matches: 6. The CDR3 has 15 amino acids. Germline V gene lookup returns CDR1 DFQATT and CDR2 SNEGSKA (reference sequence).

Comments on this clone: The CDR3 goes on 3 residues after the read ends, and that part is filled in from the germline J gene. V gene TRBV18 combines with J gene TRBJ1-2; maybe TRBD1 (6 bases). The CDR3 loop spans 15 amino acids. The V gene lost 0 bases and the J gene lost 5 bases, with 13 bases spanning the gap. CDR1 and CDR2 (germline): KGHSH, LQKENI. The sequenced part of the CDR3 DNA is TGTGCCAGCTCACCACCACAGGGTCCCCCTTATGGC. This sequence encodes CASSPPQGPPYG. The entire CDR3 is CASSPPQGPPYGYTF.

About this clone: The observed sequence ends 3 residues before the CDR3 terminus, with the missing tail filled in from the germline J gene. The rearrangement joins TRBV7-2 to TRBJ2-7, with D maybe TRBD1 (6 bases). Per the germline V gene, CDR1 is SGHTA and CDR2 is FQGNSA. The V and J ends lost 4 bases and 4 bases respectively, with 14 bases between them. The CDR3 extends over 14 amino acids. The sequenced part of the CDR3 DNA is TGTGCCAGCAGCTCACCGGGACACGCGTACGAG. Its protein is CASSSPGHAYE. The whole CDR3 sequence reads CASSSPGHAYEQYF. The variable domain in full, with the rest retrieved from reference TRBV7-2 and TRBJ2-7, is GAGVSQSPSNKVTEKGKDVELRCDPISGHTALYWYRQSLGQGLEFLIYFQGNSAPDKSGLPSDRFSAERTGGSVSTLTIQRTQQEDSAVYLCASSSPGHAYEQYFGPGTRLTVT.

The CDR3: CASSGTSGRPSTDTQYF. CDR3 DNA, as far as it was read: TGTGCCAGTAGTGGGACTAGCGGGAGGCCTAGCACAGATACG. The chain has TRBV19 and TRBJ2-3; 15 bases map to TRBD2. The CDR3 end is not reached by the read, which stops 3 residues before it; the germline J gene fills it in. Losses at the gene ends were 5 bases for V and 0 bases for J; bases not matched to a gene: 3. Germline V lookup: CDR1 LNHDA, CDR2 SQIVND (reference sequence). The CDR3 length is 17 residues.

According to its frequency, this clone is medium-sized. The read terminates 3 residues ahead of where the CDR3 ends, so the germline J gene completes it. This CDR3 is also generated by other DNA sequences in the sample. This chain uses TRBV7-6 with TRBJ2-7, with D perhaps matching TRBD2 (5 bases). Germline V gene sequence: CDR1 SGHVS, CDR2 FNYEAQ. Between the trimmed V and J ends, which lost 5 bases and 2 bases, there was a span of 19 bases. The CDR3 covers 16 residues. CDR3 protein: CASSPEGQTATYEQYF. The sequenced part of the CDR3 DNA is TGTGCCAGCAGCCCCGAGGGCCAGACGGCGACCTACGAG.

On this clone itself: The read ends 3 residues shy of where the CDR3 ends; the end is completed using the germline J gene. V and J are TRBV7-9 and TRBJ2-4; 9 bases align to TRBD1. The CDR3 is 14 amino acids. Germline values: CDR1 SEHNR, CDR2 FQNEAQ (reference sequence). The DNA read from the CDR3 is TGTGCCAGCAGCTTCCGGGACAGGGACTATGGT. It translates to CASSFRDRDYG. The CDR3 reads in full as CASSFRDRDYGQYF. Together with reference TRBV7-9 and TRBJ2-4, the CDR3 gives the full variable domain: DTGVSQNPRHKITKRGQNVTFRCDPISEHNRLYWYRQTLGQGPEFLTYFQNEAQLEKSRLLSDRFSAERPKGSFSTLEIQRTEQGDSAMYLCASSFRDRDYGQYFGAGTRLSVL.

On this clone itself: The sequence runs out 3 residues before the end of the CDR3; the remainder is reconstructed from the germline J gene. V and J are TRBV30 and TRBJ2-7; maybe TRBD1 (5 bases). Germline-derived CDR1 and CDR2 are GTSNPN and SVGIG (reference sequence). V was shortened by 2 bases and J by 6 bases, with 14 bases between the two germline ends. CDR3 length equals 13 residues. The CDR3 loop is CAWSRQSHGEQYF. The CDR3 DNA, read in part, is TGTGCCTGGAGTAGACAGTCCCACGGCGAG.

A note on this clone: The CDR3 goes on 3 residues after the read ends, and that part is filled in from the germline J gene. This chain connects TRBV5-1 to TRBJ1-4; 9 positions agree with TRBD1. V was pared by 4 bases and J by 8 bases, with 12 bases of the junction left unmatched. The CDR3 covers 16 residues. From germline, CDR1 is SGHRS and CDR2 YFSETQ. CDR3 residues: CASSPGQGEGWEKLFF. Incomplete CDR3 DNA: TGCGCCAGCAGCCCGGGACAGGGAGAGGGTTGGGAAAAA.

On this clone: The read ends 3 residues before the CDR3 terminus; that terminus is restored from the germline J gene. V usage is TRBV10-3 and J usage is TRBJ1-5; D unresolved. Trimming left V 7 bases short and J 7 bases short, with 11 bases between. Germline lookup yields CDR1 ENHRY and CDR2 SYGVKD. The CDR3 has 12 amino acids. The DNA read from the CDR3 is TGTGCCATCAAAAGTCCGGGGCAGCCC. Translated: CAIKSPGQP. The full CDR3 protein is CAIKSPGQPQHF.

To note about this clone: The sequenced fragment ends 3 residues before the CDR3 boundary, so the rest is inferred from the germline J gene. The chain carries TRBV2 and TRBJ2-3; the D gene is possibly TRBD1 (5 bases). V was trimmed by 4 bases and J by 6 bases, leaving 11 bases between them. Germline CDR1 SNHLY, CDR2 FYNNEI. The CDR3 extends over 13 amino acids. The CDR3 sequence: CASSAGWADTQYF. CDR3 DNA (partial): TGTGCCAGCAGTGCAGGGTGGGCGGATACG.

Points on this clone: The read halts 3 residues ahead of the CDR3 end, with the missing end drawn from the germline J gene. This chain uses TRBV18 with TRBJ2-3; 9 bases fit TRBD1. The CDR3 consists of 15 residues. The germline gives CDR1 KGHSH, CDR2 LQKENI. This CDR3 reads CASSGDGTGQNTQYF. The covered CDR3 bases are TGTGCCAGCTCGGGCGATGGGACAGGGCAGAACACG.

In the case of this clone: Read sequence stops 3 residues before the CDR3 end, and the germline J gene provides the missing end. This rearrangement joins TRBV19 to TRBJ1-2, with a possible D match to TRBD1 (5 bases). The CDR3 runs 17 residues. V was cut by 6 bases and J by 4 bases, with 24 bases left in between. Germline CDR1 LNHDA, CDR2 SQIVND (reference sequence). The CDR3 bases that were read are TGTGCCAGTAGGCCCCATTCGAGCCTCCAGGGATTCTATGGC. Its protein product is CASRPHSSLQGFYG. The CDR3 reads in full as CASRPHSSLQGFYGYTF.

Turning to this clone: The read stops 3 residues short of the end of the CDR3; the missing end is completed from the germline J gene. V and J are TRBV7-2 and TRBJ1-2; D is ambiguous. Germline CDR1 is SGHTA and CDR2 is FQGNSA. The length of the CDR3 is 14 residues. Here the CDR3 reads CASRLTSDPYDYTF. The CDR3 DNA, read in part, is TGTGCCAGCAGGTTGACTAGCGACCCCTACGAC.

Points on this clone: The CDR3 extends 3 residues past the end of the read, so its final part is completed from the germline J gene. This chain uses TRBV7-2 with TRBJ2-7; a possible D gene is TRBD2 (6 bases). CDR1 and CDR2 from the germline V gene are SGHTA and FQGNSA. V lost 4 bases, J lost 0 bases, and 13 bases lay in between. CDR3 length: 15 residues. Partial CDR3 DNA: TGTGCCAGCAGCTCCCTAGCGTTGAGCTCCTACGAG. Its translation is CASSSLALSSYE. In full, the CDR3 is CASSSLALSSYEQYF.

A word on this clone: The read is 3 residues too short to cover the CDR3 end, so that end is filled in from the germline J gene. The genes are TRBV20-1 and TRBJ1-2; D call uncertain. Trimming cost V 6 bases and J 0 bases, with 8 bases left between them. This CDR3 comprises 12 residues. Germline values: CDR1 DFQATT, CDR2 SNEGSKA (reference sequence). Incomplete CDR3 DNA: TGCAGTGCACAAACAGCTAACTATGGC. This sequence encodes CSAQTANYG. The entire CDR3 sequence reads CSAQTANYGYTF.

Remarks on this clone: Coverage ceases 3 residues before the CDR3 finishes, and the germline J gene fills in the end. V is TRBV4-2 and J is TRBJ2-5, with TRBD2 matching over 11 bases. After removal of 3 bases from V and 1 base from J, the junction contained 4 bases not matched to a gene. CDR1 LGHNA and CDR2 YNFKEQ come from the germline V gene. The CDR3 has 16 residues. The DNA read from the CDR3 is TGTGCCAGCAGCCACCGGACTAGCGGGTTCCAAGAGACC. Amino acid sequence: CASSHRTSGFQET. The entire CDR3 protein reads CASSHRTSGFQETQYF.

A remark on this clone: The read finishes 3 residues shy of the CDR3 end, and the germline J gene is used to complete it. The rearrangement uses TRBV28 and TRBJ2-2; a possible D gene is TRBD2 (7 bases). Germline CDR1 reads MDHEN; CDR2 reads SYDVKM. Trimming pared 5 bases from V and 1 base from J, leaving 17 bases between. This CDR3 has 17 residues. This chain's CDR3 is CASSPWGGAMNTGELFF. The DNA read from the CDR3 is TGTGCCAGCAGTCCGTGGGGGGGGGCTATGAACACCGGGGAG.

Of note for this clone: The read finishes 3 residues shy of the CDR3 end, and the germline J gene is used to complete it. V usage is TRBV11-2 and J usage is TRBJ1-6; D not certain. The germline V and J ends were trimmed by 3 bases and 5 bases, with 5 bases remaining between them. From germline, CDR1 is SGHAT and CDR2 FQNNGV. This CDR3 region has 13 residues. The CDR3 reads CASSLTDNSPLHF. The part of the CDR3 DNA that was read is TGTGCCAGCAGCTTGACTGATAATTCACCC.

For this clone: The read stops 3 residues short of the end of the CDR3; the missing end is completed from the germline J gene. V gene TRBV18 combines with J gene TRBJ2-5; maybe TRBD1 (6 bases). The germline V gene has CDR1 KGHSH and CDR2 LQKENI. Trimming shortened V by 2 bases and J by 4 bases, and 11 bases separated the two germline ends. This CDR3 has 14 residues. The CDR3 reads CASSPSQGPETQYF. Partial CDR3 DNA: TGTGCCAGCTCACCAAGCCAGGGGCCAGAGACC.

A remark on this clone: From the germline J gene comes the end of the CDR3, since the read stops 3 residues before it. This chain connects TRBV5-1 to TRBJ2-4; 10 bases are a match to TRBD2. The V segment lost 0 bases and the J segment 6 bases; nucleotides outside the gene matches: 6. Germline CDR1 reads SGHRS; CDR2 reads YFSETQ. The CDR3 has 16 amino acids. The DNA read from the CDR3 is TGCGCCAGCAGCTTGGCTCCTCGGACTAGCGGAAACATT. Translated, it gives CASSLAPRTSGNI. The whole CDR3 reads CASSLAPRTSGNIQYF.

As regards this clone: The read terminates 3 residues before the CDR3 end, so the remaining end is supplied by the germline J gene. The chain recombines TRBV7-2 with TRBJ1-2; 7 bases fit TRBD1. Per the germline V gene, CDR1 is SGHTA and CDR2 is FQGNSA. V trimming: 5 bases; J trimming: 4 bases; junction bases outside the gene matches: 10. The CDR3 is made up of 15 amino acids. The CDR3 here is CASSLAGRDSYGYTF. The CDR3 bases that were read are TGTGCCAGCAGCCTCGCCGGGAGGGACAGCTATGGC.

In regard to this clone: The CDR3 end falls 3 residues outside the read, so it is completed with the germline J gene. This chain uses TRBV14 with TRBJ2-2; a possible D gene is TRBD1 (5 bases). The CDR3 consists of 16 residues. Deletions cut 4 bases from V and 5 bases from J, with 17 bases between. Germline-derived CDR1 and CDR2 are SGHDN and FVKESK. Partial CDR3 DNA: TGTGCCAGCAGCCGCCTAGACAGCCGTTATACCGGGGAG. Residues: CASSRLDSRYTGE. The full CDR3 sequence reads CASSRLDSRYTGELFF. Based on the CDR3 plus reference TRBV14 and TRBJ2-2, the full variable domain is EAGVTQFPSHSVIEKGQTVTLRCDPISGHDNLYWYRRVMGKEIKFLLHFVKESKQDESGMPNNRFLAERTGGTYSTLKVQPAELEDSGVYFCASSRLDSRYTGELFFGEGSRLTVL.

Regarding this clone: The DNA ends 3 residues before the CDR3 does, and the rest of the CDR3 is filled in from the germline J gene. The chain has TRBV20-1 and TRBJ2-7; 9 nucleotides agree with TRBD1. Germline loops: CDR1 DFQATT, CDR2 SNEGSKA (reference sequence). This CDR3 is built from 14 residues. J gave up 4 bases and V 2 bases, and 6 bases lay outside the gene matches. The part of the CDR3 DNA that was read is TGCAGTGCTAGATCCGGGACAGGGATATACGAG. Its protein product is CSARSGTGIYE. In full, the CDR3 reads CSARSGTGIYEQYF.

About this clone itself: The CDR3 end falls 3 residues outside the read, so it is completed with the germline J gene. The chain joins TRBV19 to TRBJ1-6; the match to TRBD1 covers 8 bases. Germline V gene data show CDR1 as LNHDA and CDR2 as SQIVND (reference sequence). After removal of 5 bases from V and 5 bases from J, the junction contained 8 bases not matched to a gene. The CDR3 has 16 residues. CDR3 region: CASSRSDREDNSPLHF. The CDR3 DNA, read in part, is TGTGCCAGTAGTCGCTCGGACAGGGAGGATAATTCACCC.